This T cell receptor beta chain came from a study of cytomegalovirus exposure and HLA in healthy donors. General observations from the study: Some public TCRs appeared in many individuals, while most sequences were rare.

Germline CDR1 reads SQVTM; CDR2 reads ANQGSEA. Trimming at V came to 0 bases and at J to 8 bases, leaving 8 bases not matched to a gene. The CDR3 consists of 15 residues. The primer mix had 60 Vbeta and 13 Jbeta primers. Measured with immunoSEQ multiplex PCR; TCRdb has only the in-frame clones, and not every one. The sample carries around 170,000 clones, less than 75% recorded once. Worth noting for this clone: Its specificity is not known.

V is TRBV29-1 and J is TRBJ1-2, with 11 bases identical to TRBD1. The clonotype comes from a girl under 18 in good health and CMV-seronegative. The sequencing input was PBMCs. The CDR3 here is CSVEEGTGGWVGYTF. CDR3 bases: TGCAGCGTTGAAGAAGGGACAGGGGGTTGGGTAGGCTACACCTTC.